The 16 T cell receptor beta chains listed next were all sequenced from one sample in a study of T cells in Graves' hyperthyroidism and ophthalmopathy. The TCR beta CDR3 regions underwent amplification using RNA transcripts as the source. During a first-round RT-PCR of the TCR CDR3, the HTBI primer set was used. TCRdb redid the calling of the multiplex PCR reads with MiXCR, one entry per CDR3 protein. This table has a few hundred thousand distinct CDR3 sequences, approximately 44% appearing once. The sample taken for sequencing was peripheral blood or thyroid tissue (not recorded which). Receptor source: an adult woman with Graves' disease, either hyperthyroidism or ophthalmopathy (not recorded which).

CDR3: CSARPPGQNTEAFF. CDR3 DNA: TGCAGTGCTAGGCCACCGGGACAGAACACTGAAGCTTTCTTT. The chain couples TRBV20-1 to TRBJ1-1; maybe TRBD1 (6 bases). Between the trimmed V and J ends, which lost 3 bases and 1 base, there was a span of 12 bases. Looked up from germline, CDR1 is DFQATT and CDR2 is SNEGSKA (reference sequence). The CDR3 consists of 14 residues.

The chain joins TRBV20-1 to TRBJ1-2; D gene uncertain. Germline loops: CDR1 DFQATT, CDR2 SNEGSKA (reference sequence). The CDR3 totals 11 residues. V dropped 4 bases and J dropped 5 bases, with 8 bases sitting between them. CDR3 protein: CSATQEYGYTF. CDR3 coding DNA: TGCAGTGCTACCCAGGAGTATGGCTACACCTTC.

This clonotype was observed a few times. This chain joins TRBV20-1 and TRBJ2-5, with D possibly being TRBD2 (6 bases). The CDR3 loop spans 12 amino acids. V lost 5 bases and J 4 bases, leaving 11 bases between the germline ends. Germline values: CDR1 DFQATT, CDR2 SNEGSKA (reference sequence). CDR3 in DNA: TGCAGTGCTCATACGGGAGCAGAGACCCAGTACTTC. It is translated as CSAHTGAETQYF.

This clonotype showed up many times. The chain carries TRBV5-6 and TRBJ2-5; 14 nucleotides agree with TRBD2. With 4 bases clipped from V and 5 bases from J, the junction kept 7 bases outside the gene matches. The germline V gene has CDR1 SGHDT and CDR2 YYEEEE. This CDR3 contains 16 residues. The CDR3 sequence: CASSIGLAGGWETQYF. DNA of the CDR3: TGTGCCAGCAGCATCGGACTAGCGGGAGGTTGGGAGACCCAGTACTTC. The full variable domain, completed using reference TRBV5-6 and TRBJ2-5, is DAGVTQSPTHLIKTRGQQVTLRCSPKSGHDTVSWYQQALGQGPQFIFQYYEEEERQRGNFPDRFSGHQFPNYSSELNVNALLLGDSALYLCASSIGLAGGWETQYFGPGTRLLVL.

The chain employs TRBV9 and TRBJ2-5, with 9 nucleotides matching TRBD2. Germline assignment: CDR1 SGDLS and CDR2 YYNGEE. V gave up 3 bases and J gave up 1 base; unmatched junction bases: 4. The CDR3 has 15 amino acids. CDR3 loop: CASSEMGLAQETQYF. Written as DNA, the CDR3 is TGTGCCAGCAGCGAGATGGGACTAGCCCAAGAGACCCAGTACTTC.

The CDR3 sequence: CSVARGREYEQYF. For the CDR3, the DNA is TGCAGCGTTGCTCGCGGGAGGGAGTACGAGCAGTACTTC. The rearrangement uses TRBV29-1 and TRBJ2-7, with 9 nucleotides matching TRBD2. The ends lost 4 bases at V and 4 bases at J; junction bases unmatched: 5. The CDR3 is 13 amino acids. The germline gives CDR1 SQVTM, CDR2 ANQGSEA.

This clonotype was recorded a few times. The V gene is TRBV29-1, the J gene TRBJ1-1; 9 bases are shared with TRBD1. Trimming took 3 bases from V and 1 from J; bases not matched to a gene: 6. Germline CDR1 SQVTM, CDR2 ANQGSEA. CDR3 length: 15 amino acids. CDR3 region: CSVERTGGRNTEAFF. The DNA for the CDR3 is TGCAGCGTTGAGCGAACAGGGGGCAGGAACACTGAAGCTTTCTTT. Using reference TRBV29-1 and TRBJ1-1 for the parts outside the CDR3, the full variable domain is SAVISQKPSRDICQRGTSLTIQCQVDSQVTMMFWYRQQPGQSLTLIATANQGSEATYESGFVIDKFPISRPNLTFSTLTVSNMSPEDSSIYLCSVERTGGRNTEAFFGQGTRLTVV.

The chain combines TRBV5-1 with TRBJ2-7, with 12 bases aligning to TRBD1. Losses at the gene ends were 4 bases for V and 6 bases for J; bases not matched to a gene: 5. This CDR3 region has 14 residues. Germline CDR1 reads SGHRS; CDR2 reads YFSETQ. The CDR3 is CASSQGTGGLEQYF. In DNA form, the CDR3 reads TGCGCCAGCAGCCAAGGGACAGGGGGCCTCGAGCAGTACTTC.

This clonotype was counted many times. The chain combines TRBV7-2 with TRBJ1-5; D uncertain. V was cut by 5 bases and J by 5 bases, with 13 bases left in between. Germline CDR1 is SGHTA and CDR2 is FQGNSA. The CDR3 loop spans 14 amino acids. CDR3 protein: CASSATGPDQPQHF. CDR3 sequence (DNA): TGTGCCAGCAGCGCAACCGGGCCAGATCAGCCCCAGCATTTT.

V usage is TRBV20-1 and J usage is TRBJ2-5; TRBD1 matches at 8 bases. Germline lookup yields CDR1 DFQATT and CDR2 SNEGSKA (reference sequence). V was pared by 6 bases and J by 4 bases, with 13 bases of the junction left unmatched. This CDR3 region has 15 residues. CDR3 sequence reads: CSAPDRELAGETQYF. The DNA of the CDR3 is TGCAGTGCGCCGGACAGGGAACTAGCCGGAGAGACCCAGTACTTC.

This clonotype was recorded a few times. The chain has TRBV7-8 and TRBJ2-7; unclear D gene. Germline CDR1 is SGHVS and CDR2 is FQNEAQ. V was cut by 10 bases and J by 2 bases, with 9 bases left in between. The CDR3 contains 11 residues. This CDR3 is CATKTAYEQYF. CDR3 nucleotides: TGTGCCACCAAGACCGCCTACGAGCAGTACTTC.

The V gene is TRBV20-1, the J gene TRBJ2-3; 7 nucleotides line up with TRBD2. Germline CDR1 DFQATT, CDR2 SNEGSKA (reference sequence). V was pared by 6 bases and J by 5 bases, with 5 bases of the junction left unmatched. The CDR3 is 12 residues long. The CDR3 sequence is CSAWEGGDTQYF. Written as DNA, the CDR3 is TGCAGTGCCTGGGAGGGAGGAGATACGCAGTATTTT.

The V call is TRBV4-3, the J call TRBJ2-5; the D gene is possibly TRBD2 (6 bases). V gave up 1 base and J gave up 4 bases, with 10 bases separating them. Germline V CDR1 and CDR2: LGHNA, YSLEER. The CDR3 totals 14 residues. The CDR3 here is CASSQVGGGETQYF. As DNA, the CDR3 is TGCGCCAGCAGCCAAGTGGGGGGTGGAGAGACCCAGTACTTC.

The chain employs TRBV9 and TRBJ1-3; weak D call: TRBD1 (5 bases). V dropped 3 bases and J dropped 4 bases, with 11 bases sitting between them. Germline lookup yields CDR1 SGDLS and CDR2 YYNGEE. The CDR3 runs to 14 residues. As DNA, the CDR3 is TGTGCCAGCAGCGGATCCCGGGACGGAAACACCATATATTTT. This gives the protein CASSGSRDGNTIYF.

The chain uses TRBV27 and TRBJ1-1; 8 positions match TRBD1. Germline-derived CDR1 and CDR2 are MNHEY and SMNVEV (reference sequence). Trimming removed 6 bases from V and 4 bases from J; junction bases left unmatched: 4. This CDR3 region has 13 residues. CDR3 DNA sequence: TGTGCCAGCAGCAGGGGGCCTGGCACTGAAGCTTTCTTT. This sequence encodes CASSRGPGTEAFF.

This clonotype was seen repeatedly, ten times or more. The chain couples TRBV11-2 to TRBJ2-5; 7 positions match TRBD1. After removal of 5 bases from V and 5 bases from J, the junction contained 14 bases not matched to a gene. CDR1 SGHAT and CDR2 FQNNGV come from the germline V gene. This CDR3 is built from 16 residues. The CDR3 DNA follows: TGTGCCAGCAGCCCTACAGGGGCGGCGATAATGGAGACCCAGTACTTC. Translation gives CASSPTGAAIMETQYF.